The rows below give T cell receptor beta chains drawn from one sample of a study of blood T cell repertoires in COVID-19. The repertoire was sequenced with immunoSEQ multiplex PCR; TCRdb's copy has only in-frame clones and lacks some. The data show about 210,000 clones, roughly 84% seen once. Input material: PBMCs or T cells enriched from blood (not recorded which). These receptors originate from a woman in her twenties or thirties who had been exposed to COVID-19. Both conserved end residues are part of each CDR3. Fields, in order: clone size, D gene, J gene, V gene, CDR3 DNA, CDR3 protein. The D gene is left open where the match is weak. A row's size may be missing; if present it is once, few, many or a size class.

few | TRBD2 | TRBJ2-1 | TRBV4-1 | TGCGCCAGCAGCTTAACGCAGGCGATGGGGCGGGGGGGCCGCAATGAGCAGTTCTTC | CASSLTQAMGRGGRNEQFF
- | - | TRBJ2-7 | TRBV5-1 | TGCGCCAGCAGCTTTTCGGGGGACGAGCAGTACTTC | CASSFSGDEQYF
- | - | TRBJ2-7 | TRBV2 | TGTGCCAGCCATCGGTACTACGAGCAGTACTTC | CASHRYYEQYF
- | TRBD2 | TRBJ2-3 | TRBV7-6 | TGTGCCAGCAGCTTAGAGTTCGCGGGGGGGCCTACAGATACGCAGTATTTT | CASSLEFAGGPTDTQYF
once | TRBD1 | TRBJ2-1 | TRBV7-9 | TGTGCCAGCAGCCTAGCGATTGGGACAGGGGGGTACAATGAGCAGTTCTTC | CASSLAIGTGGYNEQFF
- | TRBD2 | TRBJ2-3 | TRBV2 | TGTGCCAGTCCCGGGACTAGCAACACAGATACGCAGTATTTT | CASPGTSNTDTQYF
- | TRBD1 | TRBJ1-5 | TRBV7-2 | TGTGCCAGCAGCCACGGGACAGGAGCTCAGCCCCAGCATTTT | CASSHGTGAQPQHF
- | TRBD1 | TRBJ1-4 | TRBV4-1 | TGCGCCAGCAGCCAAGTCGGGACAGGGTATGAAAAACTGTTTTTT | CASSQVGTGYEKLFF
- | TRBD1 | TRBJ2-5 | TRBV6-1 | TGTGCCAGCAGTGACAGGGGGCGAGAGACCCAGTACTTC | CASSDRGRETQYF
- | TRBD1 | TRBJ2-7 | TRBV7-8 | TGTGCCAGCAGCCCCAGACAGGGGCCAAGTCCTCACGAGCAGTACTTC | CASSPRQGPSPHEQYF
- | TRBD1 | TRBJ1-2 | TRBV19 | TGTGCCAGCGCCGGGACAGCGGAGGGCTACACCTTC | CASAGTAEGYTF
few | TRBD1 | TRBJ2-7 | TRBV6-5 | TGTGCCAGCAGCTTAGGACAGGGTGGCTACGAGCAGTACTTC | CASSLGQGGYEQYF
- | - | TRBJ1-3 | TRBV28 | TGTGCCAGCAGCCGAACACAGGTCCTCTCTGGAAACACCATATATTTT | CASSRTQVLSGNTIYF
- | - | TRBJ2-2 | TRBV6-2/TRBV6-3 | TGTGCCAGCAGTTTAAACACCGGGGAGCTGTTTTTT | CASSLNTGELFF
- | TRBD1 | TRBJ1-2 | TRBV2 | TGTGCCAGCACCCCGACAGGGTCTATGCCTAACTATGGCTACACCTTC | CASTPTGSMPNYGYTF
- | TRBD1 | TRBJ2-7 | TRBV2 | TGTGCCAGCATCTCTGGGACAGAGTCTTACGAGCAGTACTTC | CASISGTESYEQYF
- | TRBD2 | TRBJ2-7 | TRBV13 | TGTGCCAGCAGGCGGGGGGGGAAACCCCCCTACGAGCAGTACTTC | CASRRGGKPPYEQYF
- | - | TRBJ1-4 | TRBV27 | TGTGCCAGCAGTTACGTCGGGAGGGAGGATGAAAAACTGTTTTTT | CASSYVGREDEKLFF
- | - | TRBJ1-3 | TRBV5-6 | TGTGCCAGCAGCTTGGGTTGGGAGCCTGGAAACACCATATATTTT | CASSLGWEPGNTIYF
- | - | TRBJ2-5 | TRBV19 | TGTGCCAGTAGGTATACAGGGAGCCTAGAGACCCAGTACTTC | CASRYTGSLETQYF
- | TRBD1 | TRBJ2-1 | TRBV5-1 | TGCGCCAGCAGCTCACAGGGGAATGAGCAGTTCTTC | CASSSQGNEQFF
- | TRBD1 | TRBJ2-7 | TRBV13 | TGTGCCAGCAGCTTACAGGGGGCCGGCGAGCAGTACTTC | CASSLQGAGEQYF
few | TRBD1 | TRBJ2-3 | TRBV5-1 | TGCGCCAGCAGAGAGACAGGGGGCACAGATACGCAGTATTTT | CASRETGGTDTQYF
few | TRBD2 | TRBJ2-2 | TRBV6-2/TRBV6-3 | TGTGCCAGCAGCCATACGACTAGCGGGGACACCGGGGAGCTGTTTTTT | CASSHTTSGDTGELFF
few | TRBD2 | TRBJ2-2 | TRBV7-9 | TGTGCCAGCAGCTCCCCCGAGGGGAGGGCCGGGGAGCTGTTTTTT | CASSSPEGRAGELFF
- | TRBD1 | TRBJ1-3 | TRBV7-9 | TGTGCCAGCAGAGAGGACAGGGGAAAAGGAAACACCATATATTTT | CASREDRGKGNTIYF
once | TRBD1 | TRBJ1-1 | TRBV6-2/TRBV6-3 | TGTGCCAGCAGTCTGCTGGGACAGATGAACACTGAAGCTTTCTTT | CASSLLGQMNTEAFF
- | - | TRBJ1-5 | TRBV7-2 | TGTGCCAGCAGCCAAGACAGTAGCAATCAGCCCCAGCATTTT | CASSQDSSNQPQHF
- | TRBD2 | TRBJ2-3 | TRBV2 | TGTGCCAACAAAGCGGGGGCAACAGATACGCAGTATTTT | CANKAGATDTQYF
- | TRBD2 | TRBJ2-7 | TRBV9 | TGTGCCAGCAGCGTAGTAGCGGGGGATCCCTACAAGCAGTACTTC | CASSVVAGDPYKQYF
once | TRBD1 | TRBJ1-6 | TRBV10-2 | TGCGCCAGCCGGGACAGGGATGGTTCCTATAATTCACCCCTCCACTTT | CASRDRDGSYNSPLHF
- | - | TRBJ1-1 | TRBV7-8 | TGTGCCAGCAGCTTAGGTGCGGGGTACACTGAAGCTTTCTTT | CASSLGAGYTEAFF
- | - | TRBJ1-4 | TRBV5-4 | TGTGCCAGCAGACCGGGACTGACTAATGAAAAACTGTTTTTT | CASRPGLTNEKLFF
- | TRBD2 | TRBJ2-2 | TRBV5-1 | TGCGCCAGCAGCTTGAGCCCTAGCGGGGGGGCTAGCCCCGGGGAGCTGTTTTTT | CASSLSPSGGASPGELFF
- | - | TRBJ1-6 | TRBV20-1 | TGCAGTGCTAGTCAGGGAAGCTCCTATAATTCACCCCTCCACTTT | CSASQGSSYNSPLHF
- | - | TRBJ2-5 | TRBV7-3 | TGTGCCAGCAGCTCCACAGGGTGGGAGGGAGAGACCCAGTACTTC | CASSSTGWEGETQYF
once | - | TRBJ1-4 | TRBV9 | TGTGCCAGCAGCGTATCGGGGGGCCACGAAAAACTGTTTTTT | CASSVSGGHEKLFF
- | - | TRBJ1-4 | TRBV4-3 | TGCGCCAGCAGCCAAGATTCGCAGGGTAGGAATGAAAAACTGTTTTTT | CASSQDSQGRNEKLFF
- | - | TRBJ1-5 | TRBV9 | TGTGCCAGCAGCCAGGGTAATCAGCCCCAGCATTTT | CASSQGNQPQHF
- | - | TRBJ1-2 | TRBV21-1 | TGTGCCAGCAGCTGGGGCTGCAGCTCCTATAACTATGGCTACACCTTC | CASSWGCSSYNYGYTF
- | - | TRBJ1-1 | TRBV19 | TGTGCCAGTGAGACTTCCTCAGGGGCCCTGAACACTGAAGCTTTCTTT | CASETSSGALNTEAFF
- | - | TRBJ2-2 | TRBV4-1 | TGCGCCAGCAGCCAAGAATGGGCAGACACCGGGGAGCTGTTTTTT | CASSQEWADTGELFF
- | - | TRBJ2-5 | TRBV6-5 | TGTGCCAGCACCCCCGGGGGGCCGCGAGAGACCCAGTACTTC | CASTPGGPRETQYF